A single sample is the source of the 24 T cell receptor beta chains below, sequenced in a study of beta chain features in type 1 diabetes. Study results and caveats: Moderately but significantly shorter TCRB CDR3s were found in Type 1 diabetes patients in all four CD4+ subsets.

No antigen has been identified for these receptors. Expressed TCRB transcripts got sequenced, as all isolated RNA was reverse transcribed. Generated by immunoSEQ multiplex PCR, the TCRdb table keeps only in-frame clones and is missing some. The sample records roughly 330,000 clones, about 13% being singletons. Specimen: naive CD4+ T cells from blood. These receptors all stem from a woman aged 18-29 years with type 1 diabetes.

The rearrangement joins TRBV12-5 to TRBJ1-5; D is unresolved. CDR1 and CDR2 from the germline V gene are LGHNT and FRNRAP. V lost 5 bases to trimming and J lost 5 bases, with 16 bases between them. The CDR3 runs 15 residues. The CDR3 protein is CASGPGPGSHQPQHF. CDR3 DNA: TGTGCTAGTGGTCCTGGCCCGGGGAGCCATCAGCCCCAGCATTTT.

The chain is built from TRBV5-1 and TRBJ2-5, with a weak D call TRBD2 (6 bases). V was cut by 2 bases and J by 4 bases, with 9 bases left in between. The CDR3 extends over 13 amino acids. Per the germline V gene, CDR1 is SGHRS and CDR2 is YFSETQ. The CDR3 DNA follows: TGCGCCAGCAGCTTCGGGGGAGGAGAGACCCAGTACTTC. This translates into CASSFGGGETQYF.

A few counts support this clone. This chain links TRBV7-9 with TRBJ2-7; TRBD2 agrees at 7 bases. J gave up 0 bases and V 7 bases, and 9 bases lay outside the gene matches. Germline CDR1 and CDR2: SEHNR and FQNEAQ (reference sequence). CDR3 size: 15 residues. For the CDR3, the DNA is TGTGCCAGCAACAATGCACTAGCGAGCTCCTACGAGCAGTACTTC. Translated: CASNNALASSYEQYF.

This clone has more than one count but fewer than ten. The genes are TRBV18 and TRBJ2-1; TRBD2 agrees at 9 bases. This CDR3 contains 17 residues. V gave up 0 bases and J gave up 4 bases; unmatched junction bases: 7. CDR1 and CDR2 (germline): KGHSH, LQKENI. CDR3: CASSPPGGLAGYNEQFF. CDR3 in DNA: TGTGCCAGCTCACCACCGGGGGGACTAGCAGGGTACAATGAGCAGTTCTTC.

The chain combines TRBV9 with TRBJ2-3; possible D gene TRBD2, 6 bases. The germline V and J ends were trimmed by 1 base and 3 bases, with 12 bases remaining between them. The CDR3 loop spans 15 amino acids. Germline CDR1 SGDLS, CDR2 YYNGEE. This CDR3 is CASSVLGGNTDTQYF. CDR3 DNA sequence: TGTGCCAGCAGCGTATTGGGCGGGAATACAGATACGCAGTATTTT. Based on the CDR3 plus reference TRBV9 and TRBJ2-3, the full variable domain is DSGVTQTPKHLITATGQRVTLRCSPRSGDLSVYWYQQSLDQGLQFLIQYYNGEERAKGNILERFSAQQFPDLHSELNLSSLELGDSALYFCASSVLGGNTDTQYFGPGTRLTVL.

This clone was detected a few times. J is TRBJ2-1 and V is TRBV28, with 9 bases fitting TRBD2. The CDR3 covers 15 residues. V shed 1 base and J 6 bases; nucleotides not matched to a gene: 4. The V gene's germline CDR1 is MDHEN and CDR2 SYDVKM. CDR3 protein: CASSLSAGGVNEQFF. The CDR3 coding sequence is TGTGCCAGCAGTTTATCTGCGGGAGGGGTCAATGAGCAGTTCTTC.

The rearrangement joins TRBV19 to TRBJ1-5, with D possibly TRBD1 on 5 matching bases. V lost 9 bases, J lost 4 bases, and 10 bases lay in between. Looked up from germline, CDR1 is LNHDA and CDR2 is SQIVND (reference sequence). The CDR3 covers 12 residues. CDR3 region: CASGGGNQPQHF. The CDR3 region has the DNA TGTGCCAGCGGCGGGGGGAATCAGCCCCAGCATTTT.

J is TRBJ1-1 and V is TRBV7-2; the D gene is possibly TRBD1 (6 bases). This CDR3 is 12 amino acids long. CDR1 and CDR2 (germline): SGHTA, FQGNSA. The ends were cut back, 5 bases at V and 9 bases at J, with 13 bases in the middle. The CDR3 sequence: CASSLGDIKAFF. CDR3 in DNA: TGTGCCAGCAGCCTAGGGGACATAAAAGCTTTCTTT.

The chain recombines TRBV9 with TRBJ1-1; the match to TRBD1 covers 8 bases. CDR3 size: 16 residues. The V gene's germline CDR1 is SGDLS and CDR2 YYNGEE. After removal of 0 bases from V and 6 bases from J, the junction contained 10 bases not matched to a gene. The CDR3 nucleotides read TGTGCCAGCAGCGTAGAGGGTAGGACAGGGATCGCTGAAGCTTTCTTT. Its protein is CASSVEGRTGIAEAFF.

V gene TRBV18 combines with J gene TRBJ2-3; a weak D match, TRBD2 (6 bases). The CDR3 spans 14 residues. V dropped 9 bases and J dropped 0 bases, with 13 bases sitting between them. CDR1 is KGHSH and CDR2 is LQKENI in the germline V gene. The DNA for the CDR3 is TGTGCCAGTTCGGGACTCGACAGCACAGATACGCAGTATTTT. It codes for CASSGLDSTDTQYF.

V and J are TRBV5-8 and TRBJ1-1; 7 nucleotides agree with TRBD1. J gave up 5 bases and V 2 bases, and 9 bases lay outside the gene matches. The CDR3 length is 15 residues. CDR1 is SGHTS and CDR2 is YDEGEE in the germline V gene. The CDR3 protein is CASSFYRGIRTEAFF. CDR3 DNA: TGTGCCAGCAGCTTTTACAGGGGAATTCGGACTGAAGCTTTCTTT.

The chain recombines TRBV11-2 with TRBJ2-7; D may be TRBD2 (5 bases). CDR1 is SGHAT, CDR2 FQNNGV, per germline. The CDR3 totals 13 residues. The germline V and J ends were trimmed by 1 base and 3 bases, with 7 bases remaining between them. CDR3 in amino acids: CASSLVEGYEQYF. CDR3 bases: TGTGCCAGCAGCTTAGTCGAGGGCTACGAGCAGTACTTC.

The gene calls are TRBV5-1 and TRBJ2-1; TRBD1 matches 9 bases. Trimming cost V 0 bases and J 6 bases; bases outside gene matches: 7. The germline CDR1 and CDR2 sequences are SGHRS and YFSETQ. CDR3 length equals 16 residues. DNA for the CDR3: TGCGCCAGCAGCTTGGTTGGGACAGGGTACTCCAATGAGCAGTTCTTC. Translating gives CASSLVGTGYSNEQFF.

This clone was counted between two and nine times. The chain is built from TRBV30 and TRBJ2-7, with 8 bases that match TRBD2. Germline-derived CDR1 and CDR2 are GTSNPN and SVGIG (reference sequence). The CDR3 runs to 12 residues. V dropped 5 bases and J dropped 5; count of bases not matched to a gene: 5. CDR3 region: CAWSSGSNEQYF. The CDR3 DNA reads as TGTGCCTGGTCCAGCGGGAGCAACGAGCAGTACTTC.

This clone appeared a few times. The J gene is TRBJ2-3, the V gene TRBV4-2; 10 nucleotides line up with TRBD2. J gave up 2 bases and V 3 bases, and 8 bases lay outside the gene matches. There are 17 residues in the CDR3. CDR1 and CDR2 (germline): LGHNA, YNFKEQ. CDR3: CASSQDWTSGYTDTQYF. The CDR3 DNA is TGTGCCAGCAGCCAGGATTGGACTAGCGGATACACAGATACGCAGTATTTT.

This clone was counted between two and nine times. This rearrangement joins TRBV30 to TRBJ1-5, with TRBD1 matching 11 bases. The length of the CDR3 is 15 residues. Germline V gene data show CDR1 as GTSNPN and CDR2 as SVGIG (reference sequence). V was clipped by 3 bases and J by 5 bases; unmatched bases: 6. This chain's CDR3 is CAWSEGQGADQPQHF. The CDR3, as DNA: TGTGCCTGGAGCGAAGGACAGGGGGCAGATCAGCCCCAGCATTTT.

Only a few counts were recorded for this clone. The chain recombines TRBV25-1 with TRBJ2-3; TRBD1 is a possible D gene (6 bases). CDR3 length: 17 residues. Between the trimmed V and J ends, which lost 4 bases and 0 bases, there was a span of 17 bases. The germline gives CDR1 MGHDK, CDR2 SYGVNS. The CDR3: CASSGEYGTLSTDTQYF. Here the CDR3 DNA reads TGTGCCAGCAGTGGTGAATACGGGACACTTAGCACAGATACGCAGTATTTT.

This clone was detected a few times. The rearrangement joins TRBV4-3 to TRBJ2-3, with 8 positions matching TRBD2. This CDR3 region has 13 residues. The V gene end was trimmed by 3 bases and the J gene end by 5 bases; junction bases not matched to a gene: 1. Germline lookup yields CDR1 LGHNA and CDR2 YSLEER. CDR3 nucleotides: TGCGCCAGCAGCCAGCTAGCGGGAGATACGCAGTATTTT. It is translated as CASSQLAGDTQYF.

A few counts support this clone. This CDR3 is CASSVGGVAKNIQYF. Written as DNA, the CDR3 is TGTGCCAGCAGCGTAGGAGGCGTAGCCAAAAACATTCAGTACTTC. The chain combines TRBV9 with TRBJ2-4, with D unclear. Germline CDR1 SGDLS, CDR2 YYNGEE. CDR3 length: 15 amino acids. Trimming removed 0 bases from V and 0 bases from J, with 7 bases in between.

This clone has a handful of counts. The rearrangement uses TRBV7-2 and TRBJ2-3; D is unresolved. The ends were cut back, 4 bases at V and 5 bases at J, with 10 bases in the middle. CDR3 length: 13 residues. Germline assignment: CDR1 SGHTA and CDR2 FQGNSA. As DNA, the CDR3 is TGTGCCAGCAGCTCCGCCAACAGAGATACGCAGTATTTT. Its translation is CASSSANRDTQYF.

The chain recombines TRBV11-3 with TRBJ2-2; the match to TRBD1 covers 10 bases. Germline assignment: CDR1 SGHNT and CDR2 YENEEA. The ends lost 5 bases at V and 4 bases at J; junction bases unmatched: 7. The CDR3 totals 16 residues. In DNA form, the CDR3 reads TGTGCCAGCAGCGTTTCAGACAGGGGGCGCACCGGGGAGCTGTTTTTT. It translates to CASSVSDRGRTGELFF.

There are a few counts of this clone. The chain is built from TRBV28 and TRBJ1-5, with a weak D call TRBD1 (6 bases). The CDR3 is 16 residues long. Trimming cost V 5 bases and J 0 bases, with 14 bases left between them. Germline V gene data show CDR1 as MDHEN and CDR2 as SYDVKM. The CDR3 DNA follows: TGTGCCAGCAGTACTGGACAGACCATTAGCAATCAGCCCCAGCATTTT. The encoded protein is CASSTGQTISNQPQHF. Drawing the rest from reference TRBV28 and TRBJ1-5, the complete variable domain is DVKVTQSSRYLVKRTGEKVFLECVQDMDHENMFWYRQDPGLGLRLIYFSYDVKMKEKGDIPEGYSVSREKKERFSLILESASTNQTSMYLCASSTGQTISNQPQHFGDGTRLSIL.

The chain recombines TRBV10-3 with TRBJ2-6; no clear D. CDR1 is ENHRY, CDR2 SYGVKD, per germline. CDR3 length: 16 residues. Between the trimmed V and J ends, which lost 6 bases and 0 bases, there was a span of 12 bases. The CDR3 here is CAISPSEVSGANVLTF. The CDR3 nucleotides read TGTGCCATCAGCCCAAGCGAGGTCTCTGGGGCCAACGTCCTGACTTTC.

This chain uses TRBV9 with TRBJ2-7, with a tentative D call TRBD2 (5 bases). The V and J ends lost 0 bases and 2 bases respectively, with 12 bases between them. This CDR3 has 15 residues. Per the germline V gene, CDR1 is SGDLS and CDR2 is YYNGEE. CDR3 coding DNA: TGTGCCAGCAGCGTAGGAGGAGGACTTACCTACGAGCAGTACTTC. Residues: CASSVGGGLTYEQYF.